This T cell receptor beta chain was profiled in a study of T cell responses to AZD1222 COVID-19 vaccine. This clone came up a few times. V was trimmed by 2 bases and J by 13 bases, leaving 13 bases between them. The CDR3 has 11 residues. The germline V gene has CDR1 SGHKS and CDR2 YYEKEE (reference sequence). TCRdb keeps only in-frame clones here, not all; method: immunoSEQ multiplex PCR. The table shows 100,000 or so clones, with 80% to 90% occurring only once. The sample in question was peripheral blood, obtained on day 0 of AZD1222 vaccination. The chain recombines TRBV5-5 with TRBJ2-7; tentatively, D is TRBD2 (6 bases). This TCR was recovered from an adult in good health. The CDR3 protein is CASSFLGLNYF. CDR3 nucleotides: TGTGCCAGCAGCTTTTTGGGACTCAACTACTTC.